The following is a TCR beta chain sequence with its context. No antigen is known for it. Healthy bone marrow donors supplied every sample. Germline lookup yields CDR1 WSHSY and CDR2 SAAADI. This CDR3 has 15 residues. V gave up 7 bases and J gave up 8 bases; unmatched junction bases: 13. This entry belongs to a study of cytomegalovirus exposure and HLA in healthy donors. Amplification used 60 Vbeta primers and 13 Jbeta primers. TCRdb keeps only in-frame clones here, not all; method: immunoSEQ multiplex PCR. The sample has around 89,000 clones; 81% are singletons. General observations from the study: Later analysis associated a missense DCLRE1C variant with TCR beta V- and J-gene trimming. Listed as cytomegalovirus-associated were around 160 TCR beta chains. The number of N-insertions in an Asian-associated ancestry cluster was reportedly below the roughly 620-donor mean in a later analysis.

This TCR came from a girl aged 2 to 9 in good health and CMV-seropositive. Sequenced input: PBMCs. J is TRBJ2-1 and V is TRBV10-2; the match to TRBD2 covers 8 bases. The CDR3 coding sequence is TGCGCCAGCACCATCTTAGCGGGGTATGGGGATGAGCAGTTCTTC. Amino acids: CASTILAGYGDEQFF.